This T cell receptor beta chain was recorded in a study of neurological immune-mediated disorders. CDR1 and CDR2 from the germline V gene are SGHTA and FQGNSA. This CDR3 has 17 residues. The junction had 9 bases not matched to a gene; V was cut back by 5 bases and J by 4 bases. This clonotype was counted at least ten times. TCRdb itself ran the 5' RACE reads through MiXCR, one entry per CDR3 protein. Here the sample spans 87,000 or so distinct CDR3 sequences, roughly 3.3% being singletons. The V call is TRBV7-2, the J call TRBJ2-1; 12 bases line up with TRBD2. The specimen was PBMCs. This TCR was recovered from a woman in her fifties or sixties with multiple sclerosis. CDR3 in DNA: TGTGCCAGCAGCGCCGGGTCGACTAGCGGGGGATACAATGAGCAGTTCTTC. As protein: CASSAGSTSGGYNEQFF. Combining the CDR3 with reference TRBV7-2 and TRBJ2-1 gives the whole variable domain GAGVSQSPSNKVTEKGKDVELRCDPISGHTALYWYRQSLGQGLEFLIYFQGNSAPDKSGLPSDRFSAERTGGSVSTLTIQRTQQEDSAVYLCASSAGSTSGGYNEQFFGPGTRLTVL.